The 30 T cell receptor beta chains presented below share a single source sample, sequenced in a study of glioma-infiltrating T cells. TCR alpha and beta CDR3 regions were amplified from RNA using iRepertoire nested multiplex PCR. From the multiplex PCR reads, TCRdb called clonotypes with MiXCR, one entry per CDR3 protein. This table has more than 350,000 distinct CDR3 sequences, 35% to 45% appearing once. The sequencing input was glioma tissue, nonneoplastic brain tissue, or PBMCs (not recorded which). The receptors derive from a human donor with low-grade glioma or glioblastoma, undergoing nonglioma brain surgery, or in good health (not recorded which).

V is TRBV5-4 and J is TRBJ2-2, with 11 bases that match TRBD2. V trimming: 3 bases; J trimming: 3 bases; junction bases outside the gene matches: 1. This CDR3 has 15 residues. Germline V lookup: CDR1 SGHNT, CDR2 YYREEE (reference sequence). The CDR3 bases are TGTGCCAGCAGCTCACTAGCGGGGGACACCGGGGAGCTGTTTTTT. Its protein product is CASSSLAGDTGELFF.

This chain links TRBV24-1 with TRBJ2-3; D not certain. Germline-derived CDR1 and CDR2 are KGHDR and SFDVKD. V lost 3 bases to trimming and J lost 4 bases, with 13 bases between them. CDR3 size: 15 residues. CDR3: CATSDRASGADTQYF. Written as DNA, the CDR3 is TGTGCCACCAGTGATCGCGCGTCGGGCGCAGATACGCAGTATTTT.

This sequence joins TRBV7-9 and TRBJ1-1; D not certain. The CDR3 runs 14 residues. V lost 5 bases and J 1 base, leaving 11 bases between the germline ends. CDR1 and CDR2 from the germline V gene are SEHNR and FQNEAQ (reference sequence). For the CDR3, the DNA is TGTGCCAGCAGCCCAGTAATGGGGAACACTGAAGCTTTCTTT. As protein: CASSPVMGNTEAFF.

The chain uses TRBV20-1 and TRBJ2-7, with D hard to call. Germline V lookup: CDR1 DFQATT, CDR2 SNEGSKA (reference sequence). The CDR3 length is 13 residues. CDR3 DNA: TGCAGCCTTAGATTTTGGAACTCCTACGAGCAGTACTTC. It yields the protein CSLRFWNSYEQYF.

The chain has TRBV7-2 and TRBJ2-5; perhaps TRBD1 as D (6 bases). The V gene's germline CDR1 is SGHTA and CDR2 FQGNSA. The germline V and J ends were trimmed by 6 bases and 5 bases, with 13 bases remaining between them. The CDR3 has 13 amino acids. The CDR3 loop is CASSLGAGETQYF. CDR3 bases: TGTGCCAGCAGTCTGGGGGCTGGGGAGACCCAGTACTTC.

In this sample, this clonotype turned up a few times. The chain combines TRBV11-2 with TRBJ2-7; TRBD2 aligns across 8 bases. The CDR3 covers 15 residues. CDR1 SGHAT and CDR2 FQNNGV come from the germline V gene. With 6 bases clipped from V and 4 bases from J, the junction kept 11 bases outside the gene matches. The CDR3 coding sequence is TGTGCCAGCAGTTCTTCCCGGGGACTAGTGTACGAGCAGTACTTC. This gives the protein CASSSSRGLVYEQYF.

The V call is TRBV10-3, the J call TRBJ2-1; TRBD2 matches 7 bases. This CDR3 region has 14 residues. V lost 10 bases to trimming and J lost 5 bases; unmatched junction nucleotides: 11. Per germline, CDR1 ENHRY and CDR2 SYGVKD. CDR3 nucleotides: TGTGCCACCCAGGAATTAAGCGGGAACAATGAGCAGTTCTTC. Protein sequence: CATQELSGNNEQFF.

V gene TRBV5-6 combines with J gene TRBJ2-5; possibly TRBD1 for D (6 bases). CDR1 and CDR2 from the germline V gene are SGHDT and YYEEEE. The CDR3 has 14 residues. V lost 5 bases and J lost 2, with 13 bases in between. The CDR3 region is CASSRQAEQETQYF. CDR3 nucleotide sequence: TGTGCCAGCAGTCGACAGGCGGAGCAAGAGACCCAGTACTTC.

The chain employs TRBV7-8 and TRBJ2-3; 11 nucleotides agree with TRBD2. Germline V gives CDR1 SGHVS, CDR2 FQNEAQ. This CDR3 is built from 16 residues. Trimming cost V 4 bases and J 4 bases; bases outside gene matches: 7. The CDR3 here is CASSSPSGRKADTQYF. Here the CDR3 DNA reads TGTGCCAGCAGCTCACCTAGCGGGAGGAAAGCAGATACGCAGTATTTT.

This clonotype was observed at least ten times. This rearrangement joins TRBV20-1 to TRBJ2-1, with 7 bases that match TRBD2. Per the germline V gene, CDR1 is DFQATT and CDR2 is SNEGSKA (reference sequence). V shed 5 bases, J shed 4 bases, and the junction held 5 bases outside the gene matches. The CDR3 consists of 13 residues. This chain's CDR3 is CSAGREWYNEQFF. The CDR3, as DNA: TGCAGTGCTGGGAGGGAGTGGTACAATGAGCAGTTCTTC.

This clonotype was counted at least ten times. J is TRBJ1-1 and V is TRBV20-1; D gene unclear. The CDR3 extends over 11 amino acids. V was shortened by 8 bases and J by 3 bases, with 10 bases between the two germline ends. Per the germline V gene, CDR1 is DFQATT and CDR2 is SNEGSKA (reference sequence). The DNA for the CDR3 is TGCAGTTTCGGGGAGGACACTGAAGCTTTCTTT. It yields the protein CSFGEDTEAFF.

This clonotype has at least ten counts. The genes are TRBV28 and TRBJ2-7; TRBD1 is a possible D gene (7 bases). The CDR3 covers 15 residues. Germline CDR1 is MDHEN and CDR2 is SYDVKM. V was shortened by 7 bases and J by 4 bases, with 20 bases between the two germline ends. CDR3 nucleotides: TGTGCCAGCACCCTCAGGGGGGACTTTGGATACGAGCAGTACTTC. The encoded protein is CASTLRGDFGYEQYF.

CDR3 DNA sequence: TGCGCCAGCAGCCAAAGGGGAGATGGATACGAGCAGTACTTC. It codes for CASSQRGDGYEQYF. The chain couples TRBV4-3 to TRBJ2-7; D could derive from TRBD1 or TRBD2 (5 bases each). The germline V gene has CDR1 LGHNA and CDR2 YSLEER. Trimming took off 2 bases at V and 4 bases at J, with 12 bases between the two ends. This CDR3 is 14 amino acids long.

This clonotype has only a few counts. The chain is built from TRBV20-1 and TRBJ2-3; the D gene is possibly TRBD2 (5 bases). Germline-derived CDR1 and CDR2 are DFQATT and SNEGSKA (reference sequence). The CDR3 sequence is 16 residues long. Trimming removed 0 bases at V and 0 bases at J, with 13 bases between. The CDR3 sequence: CSARDLWRVSTDTQYF. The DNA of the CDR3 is TGCAGTGCTAGAGATTTGTGGCGGGTTAGCACAGATACGCAGTATTTT.

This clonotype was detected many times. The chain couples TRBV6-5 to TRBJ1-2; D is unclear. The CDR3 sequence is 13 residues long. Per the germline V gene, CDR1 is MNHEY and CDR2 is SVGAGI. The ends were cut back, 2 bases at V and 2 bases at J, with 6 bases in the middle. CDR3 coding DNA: TGTGCCAGCAGTTACGGGGAGAACTATGGCTACACCTTC. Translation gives CASSYGENYGYTF.

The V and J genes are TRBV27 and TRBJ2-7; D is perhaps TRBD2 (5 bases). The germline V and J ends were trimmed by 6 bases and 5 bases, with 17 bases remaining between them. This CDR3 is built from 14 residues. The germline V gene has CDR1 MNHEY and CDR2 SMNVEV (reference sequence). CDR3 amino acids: CASSSGTLRHEQYF. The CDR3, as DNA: TGTGCCAGCAGCTCGGGAACCCTGAGGCACGAGCAGTACTTC.

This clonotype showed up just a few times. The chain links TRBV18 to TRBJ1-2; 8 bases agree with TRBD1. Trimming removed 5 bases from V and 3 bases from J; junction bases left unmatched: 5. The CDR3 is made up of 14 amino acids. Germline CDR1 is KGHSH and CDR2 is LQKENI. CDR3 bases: TGTGCCAGCTCATCGGACAGGGTCGACTATGGCTACACCTTC. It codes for CASSSDRVDYGYTF.

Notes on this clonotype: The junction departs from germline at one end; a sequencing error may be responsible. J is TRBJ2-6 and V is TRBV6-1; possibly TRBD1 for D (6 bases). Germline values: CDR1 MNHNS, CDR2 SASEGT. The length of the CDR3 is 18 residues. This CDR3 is CASSSTGTTSSRANVLTF. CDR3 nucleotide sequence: TGTGCCAGCAGTTCCACCGGGACAACAAGCTCTCGGGCCAACGTCCTGACTTTC.

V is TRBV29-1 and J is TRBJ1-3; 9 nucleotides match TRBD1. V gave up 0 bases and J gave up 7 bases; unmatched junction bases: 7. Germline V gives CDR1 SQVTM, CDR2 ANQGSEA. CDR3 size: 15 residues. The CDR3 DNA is TGCAGCGTTGAAGATTTACAGGGGGCGCGTAACACCATATATTTT. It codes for CSVEDLQGARNTIYF.

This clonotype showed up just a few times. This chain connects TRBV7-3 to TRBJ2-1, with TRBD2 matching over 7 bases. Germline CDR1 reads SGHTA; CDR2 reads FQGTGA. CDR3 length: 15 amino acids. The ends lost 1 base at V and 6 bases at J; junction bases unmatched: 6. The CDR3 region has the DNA TGTGCCAGCAGCTTAAGCCGCGGGAGTCCCAATGAGCAGTTCTTC. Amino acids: CASSLSRGSPNEQFF.

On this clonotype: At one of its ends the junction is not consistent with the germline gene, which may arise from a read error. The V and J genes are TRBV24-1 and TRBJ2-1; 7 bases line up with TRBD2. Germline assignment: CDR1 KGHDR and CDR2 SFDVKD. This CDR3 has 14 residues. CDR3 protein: CATSASGYYNEEFF. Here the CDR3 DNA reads TGTGCCACCAGTGCTAGCGGTTACTACAATGAGGAGTTCTTC.

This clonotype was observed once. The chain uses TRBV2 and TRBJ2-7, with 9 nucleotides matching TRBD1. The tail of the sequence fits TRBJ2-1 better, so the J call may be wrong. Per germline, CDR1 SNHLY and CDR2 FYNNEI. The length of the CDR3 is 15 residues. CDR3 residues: CASSERQGGVGEQFF. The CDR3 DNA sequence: TGTGCCAGCAGTGAGCGACAGGGGGGCGTCGGTGAGCAGTTCTTC.

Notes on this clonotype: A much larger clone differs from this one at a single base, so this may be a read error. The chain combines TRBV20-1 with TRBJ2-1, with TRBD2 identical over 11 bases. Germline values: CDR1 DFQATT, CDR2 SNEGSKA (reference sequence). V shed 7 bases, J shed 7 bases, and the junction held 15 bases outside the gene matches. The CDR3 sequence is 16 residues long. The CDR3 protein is CSDPRSLAGVRNEQFF. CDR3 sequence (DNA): TGCAGTGATCCGCGCTCACTAGCGGGAGTGCGGAATGAGCAGTTCTTC.

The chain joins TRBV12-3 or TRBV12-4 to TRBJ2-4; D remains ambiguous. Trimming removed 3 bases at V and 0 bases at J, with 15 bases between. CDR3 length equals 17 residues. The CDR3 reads CASSLGRSLAAKNIQYF. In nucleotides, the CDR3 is TGTGCCAGCAGTTTGGGAAGAAGTTTGGCAGCCAAAAACATTCAGTACTTC.

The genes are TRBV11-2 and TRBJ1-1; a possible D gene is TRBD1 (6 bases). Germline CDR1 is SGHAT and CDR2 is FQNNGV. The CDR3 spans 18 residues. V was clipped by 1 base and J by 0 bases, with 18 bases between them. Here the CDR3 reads CASSLAFGGHLLNTEAFF. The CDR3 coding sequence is TGTGCCAGCAGCTTAGCGTTCGGGGGACACCTTCTGAACACTGAAGCTTTCTTT.

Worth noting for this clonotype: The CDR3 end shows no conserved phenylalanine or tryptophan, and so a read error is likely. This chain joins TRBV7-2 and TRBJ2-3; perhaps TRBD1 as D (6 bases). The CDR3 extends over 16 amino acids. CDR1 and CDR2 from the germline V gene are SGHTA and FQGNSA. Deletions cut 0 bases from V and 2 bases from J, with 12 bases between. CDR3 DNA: TGTGCCAGCAGCTTAGCGGAAGCAGGGGTCACAGATACGCAGTATTAT. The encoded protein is CASSLAEAGVTDTQYY.

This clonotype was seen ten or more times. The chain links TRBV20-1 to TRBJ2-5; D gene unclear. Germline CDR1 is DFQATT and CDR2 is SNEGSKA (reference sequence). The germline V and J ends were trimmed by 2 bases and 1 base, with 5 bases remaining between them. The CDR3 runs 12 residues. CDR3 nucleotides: TGCAGTGCTAGACGGGCCCAAGAGACCCAGTACTTC. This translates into CSARRAQETQYF.

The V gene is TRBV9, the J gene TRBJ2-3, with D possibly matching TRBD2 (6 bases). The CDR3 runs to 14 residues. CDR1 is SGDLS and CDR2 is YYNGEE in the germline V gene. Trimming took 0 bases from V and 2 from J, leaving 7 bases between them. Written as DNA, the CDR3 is TGTGCCAGCAGCGTAGGCGGGGTCACAGATACGCAGTATTTT. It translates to CASSVGGVTDTQYF.

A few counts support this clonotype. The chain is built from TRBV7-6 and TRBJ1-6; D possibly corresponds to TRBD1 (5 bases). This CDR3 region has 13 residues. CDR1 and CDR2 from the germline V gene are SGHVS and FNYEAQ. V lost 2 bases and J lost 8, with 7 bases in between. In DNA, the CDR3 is TGTGCCAGCAGCTTAACGGGGGATTCACCCCTCCACTTT. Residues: CASSLTGDSPLHF.

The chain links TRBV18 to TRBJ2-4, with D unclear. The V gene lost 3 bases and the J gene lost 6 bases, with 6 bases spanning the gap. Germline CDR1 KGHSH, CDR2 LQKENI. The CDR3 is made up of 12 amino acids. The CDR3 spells CASSPLANIQYF. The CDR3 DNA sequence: TGTGCCAGCTCACCGCTTGCAAACATTCAGTACTTC.